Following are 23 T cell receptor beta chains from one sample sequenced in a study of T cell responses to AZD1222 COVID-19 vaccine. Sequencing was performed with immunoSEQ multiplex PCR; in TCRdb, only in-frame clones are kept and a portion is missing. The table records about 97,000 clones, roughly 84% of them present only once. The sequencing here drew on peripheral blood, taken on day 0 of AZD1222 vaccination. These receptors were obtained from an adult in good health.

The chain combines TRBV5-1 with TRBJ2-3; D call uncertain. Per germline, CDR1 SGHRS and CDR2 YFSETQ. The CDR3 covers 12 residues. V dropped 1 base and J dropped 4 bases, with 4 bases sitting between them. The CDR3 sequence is CASSLPSDTQYF. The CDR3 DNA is TGCGCCAGCAGCTTGCCTTCAGATACGCAGTATTTT.

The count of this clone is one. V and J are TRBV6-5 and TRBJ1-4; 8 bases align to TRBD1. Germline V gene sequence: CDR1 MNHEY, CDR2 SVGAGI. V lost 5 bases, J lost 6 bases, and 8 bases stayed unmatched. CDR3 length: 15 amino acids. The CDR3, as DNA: TGTGCCAGCAGTACGAGGCCCAGGGGGCATGAAAAACTGTTTTTT. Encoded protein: CASSTRPRGHEKLFF.

The CDR3 sequence is CASSSGGAEYNEQFF. The CDR3 region has the DNA TGTGCCAGCAGCAGCGGGGGGGCAGAATACAATGAGCAGTTCTTC. V usage is TRBV7-6 and J usage is TRBJ2-1; the match to TRBD2 covers 10 bases. This CDR3 has 15 residues. V dropped 5 bases and J dropped 4; count of bases not matched to a gene: 5. Per the germline V gene, CDR1 is SGHVS and CDR2 is FNYEAQ.

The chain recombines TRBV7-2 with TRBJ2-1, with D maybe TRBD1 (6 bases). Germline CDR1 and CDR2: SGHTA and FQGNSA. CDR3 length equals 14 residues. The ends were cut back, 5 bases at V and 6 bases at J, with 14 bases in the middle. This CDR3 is CASSIDRPGNEQFF. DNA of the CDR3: TGTGCCAGCAGCATAGACAGGCCTGGCAATGAGCAGTTCTTC.

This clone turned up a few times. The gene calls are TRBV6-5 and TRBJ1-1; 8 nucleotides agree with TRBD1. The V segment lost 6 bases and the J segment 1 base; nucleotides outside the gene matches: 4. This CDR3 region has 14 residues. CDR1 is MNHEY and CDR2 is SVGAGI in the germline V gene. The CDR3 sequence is CASRGGQANTEAFF. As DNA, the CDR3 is TGTGCCAGCAGGGGGGGACAGGCGAACACTGAAGCTTTCTTT.

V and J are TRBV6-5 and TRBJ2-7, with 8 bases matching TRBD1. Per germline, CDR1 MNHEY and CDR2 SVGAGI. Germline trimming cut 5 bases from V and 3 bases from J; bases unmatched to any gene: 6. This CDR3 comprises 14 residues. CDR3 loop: CASSQEGQVYEQYF. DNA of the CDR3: TGTGCCAGCAGTCAGGAGGGACAGGTCTACGAGCAGTACTTC.

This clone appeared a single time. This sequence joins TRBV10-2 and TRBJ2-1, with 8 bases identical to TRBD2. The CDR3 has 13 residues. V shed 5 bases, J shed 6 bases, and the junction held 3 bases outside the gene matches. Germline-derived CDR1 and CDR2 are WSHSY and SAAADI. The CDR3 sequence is CASSRTSLNEQFF. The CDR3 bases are TGCGCCAGCAGTCGGACTAGCCTCAATGAGCAGTTCTTC.

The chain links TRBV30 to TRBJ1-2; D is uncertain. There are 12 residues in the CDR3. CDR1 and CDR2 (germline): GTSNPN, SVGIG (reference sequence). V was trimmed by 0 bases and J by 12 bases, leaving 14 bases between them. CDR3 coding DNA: TGTGCCTGGAGTGTACGTGGCGGCAGTGACACCTTC. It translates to CAWSVRGGSDTF.

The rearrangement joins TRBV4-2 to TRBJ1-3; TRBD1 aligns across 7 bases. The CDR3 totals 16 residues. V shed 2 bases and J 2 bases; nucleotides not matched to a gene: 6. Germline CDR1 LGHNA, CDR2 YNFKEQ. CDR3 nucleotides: TGTGCCAGCAGCCAACTACAGGGGAAAGCTGGAAACACCATATATTTT. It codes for CASSQLQGKAGNTIYF.

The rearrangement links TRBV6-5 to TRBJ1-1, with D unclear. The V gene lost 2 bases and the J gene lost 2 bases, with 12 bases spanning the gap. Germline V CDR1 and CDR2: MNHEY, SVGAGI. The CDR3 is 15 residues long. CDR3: CASSYIHLGNTEAFF. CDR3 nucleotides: TGTGCCAGCAGTTACATCCATTTGGGCAACACTGAAGCTTTCTTT.

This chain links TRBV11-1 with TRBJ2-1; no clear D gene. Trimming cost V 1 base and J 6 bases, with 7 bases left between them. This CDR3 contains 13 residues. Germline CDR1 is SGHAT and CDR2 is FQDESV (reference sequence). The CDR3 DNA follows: TGTGCCAGCAGCTTAGGGGGTAGCAATGAGCAGTTCTTC. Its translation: CASSLGGSNEQFF.

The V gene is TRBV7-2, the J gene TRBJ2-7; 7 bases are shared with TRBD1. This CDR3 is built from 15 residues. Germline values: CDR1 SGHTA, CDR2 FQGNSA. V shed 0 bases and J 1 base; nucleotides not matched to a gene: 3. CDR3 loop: CASSLATGFSYEQYF. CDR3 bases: TGTGCCAGCAGCTTAGCGACAGGGTTTTCCTACGAGCAGTACTTC.

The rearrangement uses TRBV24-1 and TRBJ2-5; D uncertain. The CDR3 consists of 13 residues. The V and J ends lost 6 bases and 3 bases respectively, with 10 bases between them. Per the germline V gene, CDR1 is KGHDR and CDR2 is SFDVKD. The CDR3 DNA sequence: TGTGCCACCAGTCTGATCTTGGAAGAGACCCAGTACTTC. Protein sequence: CATSLILEETQYF.

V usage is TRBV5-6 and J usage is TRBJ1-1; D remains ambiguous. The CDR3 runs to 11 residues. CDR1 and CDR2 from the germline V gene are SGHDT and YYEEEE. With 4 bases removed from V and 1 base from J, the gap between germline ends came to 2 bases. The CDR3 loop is CASSQNTEAFF. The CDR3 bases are TGTGCCAGCAGCCAGAACACTGAAGCTTTCTTT.

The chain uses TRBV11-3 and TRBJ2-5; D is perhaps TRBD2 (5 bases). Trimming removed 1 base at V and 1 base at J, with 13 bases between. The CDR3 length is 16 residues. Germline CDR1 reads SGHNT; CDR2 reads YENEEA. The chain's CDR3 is CASSLAPSRVQETQYF. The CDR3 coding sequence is TGTGCCAGCAGCTTAGCCCCTAGCCGGGTCCAAGAGACCCAGTACTTC.

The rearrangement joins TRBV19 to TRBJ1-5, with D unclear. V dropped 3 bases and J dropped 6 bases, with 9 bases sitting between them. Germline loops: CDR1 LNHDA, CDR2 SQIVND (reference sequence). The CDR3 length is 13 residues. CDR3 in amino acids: CASSIVAGQPQHF. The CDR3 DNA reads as TGTGCCAGTAGTATTGTGGCCGGTCAGCCCCAGCATTTT.

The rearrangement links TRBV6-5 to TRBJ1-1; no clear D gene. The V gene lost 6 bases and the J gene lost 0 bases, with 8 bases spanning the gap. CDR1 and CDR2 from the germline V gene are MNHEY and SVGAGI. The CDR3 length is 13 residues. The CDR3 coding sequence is TGTGCCAGCAGCCGACAAATGAACACTGAAGCTTTCTTT. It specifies CASSRQMNTEAFF.

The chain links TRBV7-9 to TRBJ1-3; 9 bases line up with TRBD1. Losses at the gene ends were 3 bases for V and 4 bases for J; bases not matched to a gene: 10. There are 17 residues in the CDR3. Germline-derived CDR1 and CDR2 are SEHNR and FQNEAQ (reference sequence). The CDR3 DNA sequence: TGTGCCAGCAGCTTCCCCGGGACAGGGACTACGGGAAACACCATATATTTT. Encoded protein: CASSFPGTGTTGNTIYF.

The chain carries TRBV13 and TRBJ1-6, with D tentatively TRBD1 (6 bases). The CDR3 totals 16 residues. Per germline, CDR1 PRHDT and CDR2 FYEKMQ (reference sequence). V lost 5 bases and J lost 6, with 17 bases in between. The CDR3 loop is CASSRASGAGNSPLHF. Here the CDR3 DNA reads TGTGCCAGCAGCCGAGCCTCGGGGGCGGGTAATTCACCCCTCCACTTT.

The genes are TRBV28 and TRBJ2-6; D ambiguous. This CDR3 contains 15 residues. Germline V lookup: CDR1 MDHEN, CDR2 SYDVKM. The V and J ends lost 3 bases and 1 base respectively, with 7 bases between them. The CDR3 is CASSFLGSGANVLTF. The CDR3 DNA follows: TGTGCCAGCAGTTTTTTAGGTTCTGGGGCCAACGTCCTGACTTTC.

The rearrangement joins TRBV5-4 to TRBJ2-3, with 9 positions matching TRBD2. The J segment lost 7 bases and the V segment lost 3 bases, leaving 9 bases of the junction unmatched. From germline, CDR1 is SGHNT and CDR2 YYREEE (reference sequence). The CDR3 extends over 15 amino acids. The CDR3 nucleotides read TGTGCCAGCAGCTACGAGGGGCGGGGGGGCAATACGCAGTATTTT. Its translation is CASSYEGRGGNTQYF.

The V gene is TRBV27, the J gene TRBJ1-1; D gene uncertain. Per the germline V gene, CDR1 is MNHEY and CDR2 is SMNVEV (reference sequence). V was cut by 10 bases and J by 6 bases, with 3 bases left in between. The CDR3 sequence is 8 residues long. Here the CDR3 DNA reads TGTGCCACCCCTGAAGCTTTCTTT. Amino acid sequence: CATPEAFF.

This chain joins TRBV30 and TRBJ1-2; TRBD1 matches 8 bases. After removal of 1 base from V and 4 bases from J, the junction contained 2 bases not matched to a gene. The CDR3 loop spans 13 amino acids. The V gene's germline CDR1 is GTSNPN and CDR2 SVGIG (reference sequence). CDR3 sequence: CAWSGTGFYGYTF. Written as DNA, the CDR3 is TGTGCCTGGAGTGGGACAGGGTTCTATGGCTACACCTTC.